The 31 T cell receptor beta chains below were found in one sample sequenced in a study of cytomegalovirus exposure and HLA in healthy donors. The assay was immunoSEQ multiplex PCR, and TCRdb's table has in-frame clones only and misses some. The sample contains 330,000 or so clones, roughly 85% of which appear only once. The sequenced sample consisted of PBMCs. Receptors originate from a woman in her late teens or twenties in good health and CMV-seronegative.

V usage is TRBV6-1 and J usage is TRBJ2-1; TRBD2 matches 9 bases. The CDR3 is 15 residues long. The J segment lost 10 bases and the V segment lost 6 bases, leaving 13 bases of the junction unmatched. Germline CDR1 MNHNS, CDR2 SASEGT. In DNA form, the CDR3 reads TGTGCCAGCAGCATTAGCGGGAGCCCCCAAACCGAGCAGTTCTTC. It yields the protein CASSISGSPQTEQFF.

The rearrangement joins TRBV18 to TRBJ2-5, with 11 nucleotides matching TRBD1. This CDR3 comprises 14 residues. CDR1 and CDR2 (germline): KGHSH, LQKENI. Losses at the gene ends were 3 bases for V and 4 bases for J; bases not matched to a gene: 1. The CDR3 loop is CASSPGQGAETQYF. CDR3 in DNA: TGTGCCAGCTCACCTGGACAGGGGGCAGAGACCCAGTACTTC.

As DNA, the CDR3 is TGTGCCAGCAGCCTGGGGCTGCTTAACTCCTACGAGCAGTACTTC. Protein: CASSLGLLNSYEQYF. The chain has TRBV7-9 and TRBJ2-7; possibly TRBD1 for D (5 bases). The length of the CDR3 is 15 residues. Germline V gives CDR1 SEHNR, CDR2 FQNEAQ (reference sequence). Trimming took off 5 bases at V and 0 bases at J, with 14 bases between the two ends.

The chain combines TRBV7-9 with TRBJ2-5; possibly TRBD2 for D (5 bases). V lost 8 bases to trimming and J lost 5 bases, with 21 bases between them. This CDR3 has 15 residues. CDR1 SEHNR and CDR2 FQNEAQ come from the germline V gene (reference sequence). The CDR3 sequence is CASQPWAGARETQYF. The CDR3 bases are TGTGCCAGCCAACCGTGGGCGGGTGCTAGGGAGACCCAGTACTTC.

This CDR3 is CASSLAGTSGRAVVYEQYF. CDR3 DNA: TGCGCCAGCAGCTTGGCCGGGACTAGCGGGAGGGCCGTGGTTTACGAGCAGTACTTC. The chain recombines TRBV5-1 with TRBJ2-7; 16 bases are a match to TRBD2. Looked up from germline, CDR1 is SGHRS and CDR2 is YFSETQ. The J segment lost 4 bases and the V segment lost 0 bases, leaving 10 bases of the junction unmatched. This CDR3 comprises 19 residues.

This clone was seen a single time. This chain links TRBV7-6 with TRBJ2-7, with 14 bases fitting TRBD2. Germline V gene lookup returns CDR1 SGHVS and CDR2 FNYEAQ. V lost 6 bases, J lost 0 bases, and 10 bases stayed unmatched. CDR3 length equals 18 residues. CDR3 amino acids: CASSVGLAGGKISYEQYF. For the CDR3, the DNA is TGTGCCAGCAGTGTAGGACTAGCGGGAGGCAAAATCTCCTACGAGCAGTACTTC.

V is TRBV19 and J is TRBJ2-3, with TRBD2 matching 7 bases. The CDR3 runs 15 residues. The ends lost 7 bases at V and 0 bases at J; junction bases unmatched: 7. Germline lookup yields CDR1 LNHDA and CDR2 SQIVND (reference sequence). The CDR3 loop reads CASTDSAGSTDTQYF. The CDR3 DNA is TGTGCCAGTACCGATTCAGCGGGAAGCACAGATACGCAGTATTTT.

The chain carries TRBV6-5 and TRBJ2-2, with D unresolved. V shed 4 bases and J shed 6 bases, with 12 bases lying between them. Germline V gene lookup returns CDR1 MNHEY and CDR2 SVGAGI. This CDR3 spans 14 amino acids. The CDR3 spells CASSSPSGSGELFF. The CDR3 coding sequence is TGTGCCAGCAGTTCCCCCAGTGGCTCCGGGGAGCTGTTTTTT.

V is TRBV2 and J is TRBJ2-7, with D possibly matching TRBD2 (6 bases). Trimming pared 5 bases from V and 2 bases from J, leaving 16 bases between. Looked up from germline, CDR1 is SNHLY and CDR2 is FYNNEI. The CDR3 sequence is 15 residues long. The CDR3 region is CASSQGLATAYEQYF. CDR3 coding DNA: TGTGCCAGCAGTCAGGGACTTGCCACCGCCTACGAGCAGTACTTC. Drawing the rest from reference TRBV2 and TRBJ2-7, the complete variable domain is EPEVTQTPSHQVTQMGQEVILRCVPISNHLYFYWYRQILGQKVEFLVSFYNNEISEKSEIFDDQFSVERPDGSNFTLKIRSTKLEDSAMYFCASSQGLATAYEQYFGPGTRLTVT.

In this sample, this clone turned up once. V gene TRBV2 combines with J gene TRBJ2-7; D is perhaps TRBD1 (6 bases). The germline V gene encodes CDR1 SNHLY and CDR2 FYNNEI. The CDR3 spans 13 residues. The V end was cut by 4 bases, the J end by 0 bases, with 7 bases between. For the CDR3, the DNA is TGTGCCAGCAGTGCAGGGGTCTCCTACGAGCAGTACTTC. Its protein product is CASSAGVSYEQYF.

The chain links TRBV19 to TRBJ2-3, with TRBD1 matching over 9 bases. Trimming at V came to 5 bases and at J to 0 bases, leaving 3 bases not matched to a gene. Looked up from germline, CDR1 is LNHDA and CDR2 is SQIVND (reference sequence). CDR3 size: 15 residues. This chain's CDR3 is CASSVTGGSTDTQYF. CDR3 bases: TGTGCCAGTAGTGTGACAGGGGGTAGCACAGATACGCAGTATTTT.

The genes are TRBV6-5 and TRBJ1-1; D is undetermined. Germline CDR1 MNHEY, CDR2 SVGAGI. V was pared by 0 bases and J by 4 bases, with 12 bases between. This CDR3 spans 15 amino acids. CDR3 protein: CASSYSRGGLTEAFF. The CDR3, as DNA: TGTGCCAGCAGTTACTCTCGGGGAGGACTCACTGAAGCTTTCTTT.

The chain is built from TRBV15 and TRBJ2-1; 9 nucleotides align to TRBD2. This CDR3 comprises 14 residues. Trimming cost V 3 bases and J 8 bases; bases outside gene matches: 5. Looked up from germline, CDR1 is LNHNV and CDR2 is YYDKDF (reference sequence). The CDR3 bases are TGTGCCACCAGCAGGGCTAGCGGGACCTATGAGCAGTTCTTC. Protein sequence: CATSRASGTYEQFF.

In its sample, this clone was seen once. The V and J genes are TRBV7-2 and TRBJ2-7; D unresolved. The germline CDR1 and CDR2 sequences are SGHTA and FQGNSA. V dropped 5 bases and J dropped 7 bases, with 15 bases sitting between them. The CDR3 extends over 13 amino acids. The CDR3 region has the DNA TGTGCCAGCAGCCCAAACTGGGCTACGGAGCAGTACTTC. Translating it yields CASSPNWATEQYF.

This clone has only a few counts. The gene calls are TRBV2 and TRBJ2-7; tentatively, D is TRBD1 (5 bases). The germline gives CDR1 SNHLY, CDR2 FYNNEI. The V and J ends lost 3 bases and 2 bases respectively, with 11 bases between them. This CDR3 has 14 amino acids. CDR3 amino acids: CASSDGQGPYEQYF. In nucleotides, the CDR3 is TGTGCCAGCAGTGACGGTCAGGGTCCCTACGAGCAGTACTTC.

The chain recombines TRBV6-5 with TRBJ1-1; TRBD1 matches at 7 bases. The CDR3 runs to 14 residues. Germline CDR1 is MNHEY and CDR2 is SVGAGI. Germline trimming cut 6 bases from V and 6 bases from J; bases unmatched to any gene: 10. CDR3 sequence: CASSRDSPRAEAFF. The DNA of the CDR3 is TGTGCCAGCAGCAGGGACAGCCCGAGGGCTGAAGCTTTCTTT.

The V gene is TRBV6-5, the J gene TRBJ2-5; TRBD1 aligns across 7 bases. This CDR3 is built from 15 residues. The germline V gene encodes CDR1 MNHEY and CDR2 SVGAGI. The J segment lost 3 bases and the V segment lost 0 bases, leaving 4 bases of the junction unmatched. DNA of the CDR3: TGTGCCAGCAGTTACTCGTGGACAGGCAAAGAGACCCAGTACTTC. Translating it yields CASSYSWTGKETQYF.

The chain uses TRBV19 and TRBJ1-2; maybe TRBD1 (6 bases). V gave up 3 bases and J gave up 4 bases, with 12 bases separating them. The CDR3 spans 14 residues. The germline gives CDR1 LNHDA, CDR2 SQIVND (reference sequence). The CDR3 nucleotides read TGTGCCAGTAGTATTTGGGGGACACCCTATGGCTACACCTTC. As protein: CASSIWGTPYGYTF.

V is TRBV28 and J is TRBJ1-4; 7 bases fit TRBD1. The CDR3 loop spans 14 amino acids. V was pared by 5 bases and J by 7 bases, with 7 bases of the junction left unmatched. In germline, CDR1 is MDHEN, CDR2 SYDVKM. Here the CDR3 reads CASSPPTGFEKLFF. For the CDR3, the DNA is TGTGCCAGCAGTCCACCGACAGGGTTTGAAAAACTGTTTTTT.

The rearrangement uses TRBV9 and TRBJ1-2; D is unclear. This CDR3 comprises 15 residues. The V and J ends lost 5 bases and 4 bases respectively, with 18 bases between them. The germline V gene has CDR1 SGDLS and CDR2 YYNGEE. Written as DNA, the CDR3 is TGTGCCAGCAGTCAAAATTCGGGTTCGGCCTATGGCTACACCTTC. Translation gives CASSQNSGSAYGYTF.

This sequence joins TRBV11-2 and TRBJ1-4; D not resolved. Trimming took off 6 bases at V and 0 bases at J, with 11 bases between the two ends. The CDR3 consists of 15 residues. Germline CDR1 reads SGHAT; CDR2 reads FQNNGV. In DNA, the CDR3 is TGTGCCAGCAGTCGAAGACGGGCAACTAATGAAAAACTGTTTTTT. Translation: CASSRRRATNEKLFF.

This sequence joins TRBV5-1 and TRBJ2-1, with D perhaps TRBD2 (5 bases). Trimming stripped 3 bases from V and 3 bases from J, with 13 bases between. The CDR3 is 15 residues long. Germline V gene sequence: CDR1 SGHRS, CDR2 YFSETQ. CDR3: CASSSGGSVYNEQFF. The CDR3, as DNA: TGCGCCAGCAGCTCAGGTGGGAGTGTCTACAATGAGCAGTTCTTC.

J is TRBJ1-2 and V is TRBV4-1; perhaps TRBD1 as D (6 bases). Germline-derived CDR1 and CDR2 are MGHRA and YSYEKL. Trimming removed 8 bases from V and 5 bases from J, with 18 bases in between. This CDR3 contains 14 residues. The CDR3 sequence: CASRDNRNPYGYTF. CDR3 nucleotides: TGCGCCAGCCGGGACAACCGGAATCCTTATGGCTACACCTTC.

J is TRBJ2-3 and V is TRBV28; no definite D call. The V gene's germline CDR1 is MDHEN and CDR2 SYDVKM. The CDR3 loop spans 14 amino acids. V shed 5 bases and J shed 5 bases, with 14 bases lying between them. The CDR3 here is CASSLRLAQDTQYF. CDR3 in DNA: TGTGCCAGCAGTCTCCGACTTGCTCAAGATACGCAGTATTTT. Together with reference TRBV28 and TRBJ2-3, the CDR3 gives the full variable domain: DVKVTQSSRYLVKRTGEKVFLECVQDMDHENMFWYRQDPGLGLRLIYFSYDVKMKEKGDIPEGYSVSREKKERFSLILESASTNQTSMYLCASSLRLAQDTQYFGPGTRLTVL.

This clone was counted a single time. This chain uses TRBV7-2 with TRBJ2-3; a possible D gene is TRBD2 (6 bases). Deletions cut 2 bases from V and 6 bases from J, with 9 bases between. Germline V lookup: CDR1 SGHTA, CDR2 FQGNSA. This CDR3 spans 13 amino acids. Here the CDR3 DNA reads TGTGCCAGCAGCTTAATTCGGGAGGATACGCAGTATTTT. This encodes CASSLIREDTQYF.

In this sample, this clone turned up a few times. The rearrangement joins TRBV7-9 to TRBJ1-2; D is uncertain. Trimming pared 5 bases from V and 4 bases from J, leaving 11 bases between. The CDR3 spans 13 residues. Germline V CDR1 and CDR2: SEHNR, FQNEAQ (reference sequence). In DNA form, the CDR3 reads TGTGCCAGCAGCCCCGGGGAGGGCTATGGCTACACCTTC. Translating gives CASSPGEGYGYTF.

Written as DNA, the CDR3 is TGTGCCAGCAGTCCGGGGACAAGCTCCTACGAGCAGTACTTC. Amino acids: CASSPGTSSYEQYF. V usage is TRBV2 and J usage is TRBJ2-7, with D tentatively TRBD1 (6 bases). This CDR3 comprises 14 residues. Deletions cut 5 bases from V and 0 bases from J, with 11 bases between. Germline CDR1 reads SNHLY; CDR2 reads FYNNEI.

The CDR3, as DNA: TGCAGCGTTGGGCGGACAGGCGCCCCGTACGAGCAGTACTTC. Translating it yields CSVGRTGAPYEQYF. The gene calls are TRBV29-1 and TRBJ2-7; 7 bases align to TRBD1. V lost 4 bases to trimming and J lost 4 bases; unmatched junction nucleotides: 10. The CDR3 loop spans 14 amino acids. Per the germline V gene, CDR1 is SQVTM and CDR2 is ANQGSEA.

This sequence joins TRBV28 and TRBJ1-5; D may be TRBD1 (6 bases). The germline gives CDR1 MDHEN, CDR2 SYDVKM. This CDR3 contains 16 residues. V was cut by 5 bases and J by 3 bases, with 17 bases left in between. For the CDR3, the DNA is TGTGCCAGCAGTCCACGAGGGGGGGCTAACAATCAGCCCCAGCATTTT. This translates into CASSPRGGANNQPQHF. Drawing the rest from reference TRBV28 and TRBJ1-5, the complete variable domain is DVKVTQSSRYLVKRTGEKVFLECVQDMDHENMFWYRQDPGLGLRLIYFSYDVKMKEKGDIPEGYSVSREKKERFSLILESASTNQTSMYLCASSPRGGANNQPQHFGDGTRLSIL.

The chain joins TRBV28 to TRBJ2-7; 10 bases map to TRBD1. The CDR3 totals 14 residues. Trimming removed 6 bases from V and 1 base from J; junction bases left unmatched: 3. CDR1 and CDR2 from the germline V gene are MDHEN and SYDVKM. CDR3 amino acids: CASRGTGESYEQYF. CDR3 bases: TGTGCCAGCAGGGGGACAGGGGAGTCCTACGAGCAGTACTTC.

The chain uses TRBV14 and TRBJ2-1, with TRBD2 matching 9 bases. V shed 4 bases and J 6 bases; nucleotides not matched to a gene: 4. CDR1 SGHDN and CDR2 FVKESK come from the germline V gene. The CDR3 totals 14 residues. CDR3 DNA sequence: TGTGCCAGCAGCCGGACTAGCGTAACCAATGAGCAGTTCTTC. As protein: CASSRTSVTNEQFF.